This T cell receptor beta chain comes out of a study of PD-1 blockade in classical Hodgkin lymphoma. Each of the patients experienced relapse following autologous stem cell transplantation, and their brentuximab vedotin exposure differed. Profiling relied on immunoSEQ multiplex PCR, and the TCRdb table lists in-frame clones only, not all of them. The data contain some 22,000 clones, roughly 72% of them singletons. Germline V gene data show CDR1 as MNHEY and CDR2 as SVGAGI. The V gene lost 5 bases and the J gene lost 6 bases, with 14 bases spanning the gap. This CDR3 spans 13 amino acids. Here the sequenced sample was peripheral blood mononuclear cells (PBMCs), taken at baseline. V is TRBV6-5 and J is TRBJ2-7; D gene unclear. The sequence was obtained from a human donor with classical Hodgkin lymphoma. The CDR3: CASSLSYRVEQYF. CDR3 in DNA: TGTGCCAGCAGTCTCTCGTATCGCGTCGAGCAGTACTTC.